This TCR beta chain was profiled in a study of T cell responses to AZD1222 COVID-19 vaccine (dated by TCRdb to the early 2020s). Study-level background: AZD1222 recipients with second doses at about 4 weeks or about 12 weeks were pooled, because spike-specific TCR depth and breadth did not differ between schedules. TCR sequencing was performed for about 250 trial participants, of whom around 210 were given two doses of AZD1222 and about 25 were given two doses of MenACWY control vaccine. Trial participants were enrolled by age into subgroups of 18-55, 56-69 and 70-plus years, and around 150, 28 and 57 TCR-sequenced participants, respectively, were included in these subgroups.

The CDR3 covers 14 residues, taking in both the cysteine and the phenylalanine. The CDR3 DNA has 42 bases and is translated from base 1. Trimming takes 2 bases off V and 6 bases off J; junction bases not matched to a gene: 1. CDR1 and CDR2, per the germline V gene, are ENHRY and SYGVKD. Regarding this clone: This clone's antigen is unknown. One base away there is no much larger clone; base qualities are not given.

Broad study findings and their caveats: Reportedly, close to half of the unique spike-specific TCRs recognized epitopes lying outside the regions that are mutated in the B.1.351 and B.1.1.7 variants. Conclusions about previously exposed vaccinees were limited because only six or seven AZD1222 recipients were SARS-CoV-2 seropositive at baseline. In the small 56-69-year group, the increase in depth fell short of significance, most likely because of low power. CD4 TCRs associated with the vaccine covered the entire spike protein, and the dominant responses were in regions 160-218 and 743-854. Participants were mostly white British and included more females than males, and it was suggested by the authors that clonal diversity may have been underestimated. No day 14 peak-response samples were available, so repertoires were characterized only after the peak T cell response. Spike-specific TCR breadth and depth rose significantly after two AZD1222 doses compared with day 0 and with MenACWY recipients.

The time point tag for this specimen amounts to: baseline before first vaccination. Vaccinee samples came from UK trials COV001 and COV002, including a single-blind randomized controlled phase 2/3 trial of AZD1222 (ChAdOx1 nCoV-19) in healthy adults. For TCRbeta chain sequencing, PBMC samples were collected from trial participants at day 0 and at day 28 after the second dose. The CDR3 regions of human TCRbeta chains were subjected to immunosequencing. The published analysis was carried out like this. Repertoire TCRs were matched against a reference library of SARS-CoV-2-specific TCRs generated with the MIRA antigen-specificity platform. Breadth meant the fraction of unique TCRs that were SARS-CoV-2-associated, whereas depth meant the fraction of total T cells that were SARS-CoV-2-associated. Using the MIRA data, every spike-specific TCR was mapped to the spike region that the TCR reacted to and assigned to either a CD4 or a CD8 class. Log10-transformed breadth and depth values were compared by one-way ANOVA with Sidak's multiple comparisons tests. Entries here come from immuneACCESS through TCRdb and include only in-frame sequences with V and J called. Some clones fail to appear in such tables; in the studies checked, an unresolved V gene covers under half of the shortfall, and the cause of the remainder is unknown. That table is the source of V, J and clone size, and D and trimming were worked out from the DNA. The sample yields 240,000 or so clones; approximately 93% were counted once. Jointly, the top ten make up roughly 0.51% of the sample.

Sample: peripheral blood, taken on day 0 of AZD1222 vaccination. The chain couples TRBV10-3 to TRBJ1-1, with TRBD1 identical over 12 junction bases. This TCR was recovered from an adult in good health. The DNA is as follows: TGTGCCATCAGTGAGAGGGACAGGGGGCCTGAAGCTTTCTTT. This encodes CAISERDRGPEAFF.